This T cell receptor (beta chain) came from a study of cytotoxic CD8 clonotypes in ibrutinib-treated CLL (TCRdb year 2021). In the study overall: The cohort had eleven to twelve relapsed/refractory and roughly 15 treatment-naive patients; approximately 18 were IGHV unmutated. Responses were partial in some 24 patients and complete in 2; after median approximately 66 months follow-up, roughly 14 stayed in remission and 12 progressed. Response samples were obtained after a median of about 13 months of treatment, with a range of about 6 to 36 months. On average, each sample yielded around 270,000 productive templates and 94,082 productive rearrangements. Longitudinal samples were obtainable from about 30% of the 86 participants in the trial. Cryopreserved peripheral blood mononuclear cells were collected at three points: before therapy, at response, and at either sustained remission or disease progression. Patients were still on ibrutinib when every remission and progressive disease sample was collected.

Measured from the cysteine to the phenylalanine, the CDR3 is 13 residues long. Of all the DNA, just the CDR3 is kept, 39 bases in frame from base 1. V sheds 4 bases and J sheds 8 bases, leaving 13 bases between their ends. CDR1 and CDR2, looked up from the germline V gene, are SGHRS and YFSETQ. What the authors observed across the whole study: At baseline, clonality was higher than in age-matched healthy donors and showed a strong correlation with circulating CD8+ T-cell counts. Public clonotypes were rare and either shrank or stayed stable during treatment, and the rise in clonality at ibrutinib response reflected expansion of private clonotypes. An increase in clonality was observed at ibrutinib response, with clonality remaining stable during sustained remission and falling back toward baseline at progression. Sampling times were not matched between patients in sustained remission and patients whose disease was progressing, and lymph node repertoires were not examined.

The goal of deep resolution MiSeq sequencing was a depth between 1 in 1 million and 1 in 200,000 T cells, and coverage averaged 10x per clonotype. The immunoSEQ hsTCRB Kit was used to generate TCR beta libraries. The original methods were these. ImmunoSEQ Data Assistant and ImmunoSEQ Analyzer were used for data analysis, and V, D and J genes were assigned according to IMGT definitions. Clonality, with values ranging from 0 to 1, was calculated as one minus the normalized Shannon entropy of productive rearrangement frequencies. Public clonotype analysis was restricted to overrepresented clonotypes comprising at least 0.05% of each patient's repertoire. Thirteen age-matched healthy donor repertoires from immuneACCESS were used as controls for clonality. In TCRdb, the immuneACCESS table is reduced to in-frame sequences with V and J assigned. These tables do not hold every clone; where another copy was compared, an unresolved V gene accounts for under half, and the others remain unexplained. V, J and clone size are those of that table, while D and trimming were read from the DNA. The sample table shows 150,000 to 200,000 clones, and more than 70% are seen once. The ten largest clones capture around 2.7% of the sample.

On this clone: Its antigen has not been determined. Nothing much larger sits one base from this clone, and base qualities are not available.

The time point tag for this specimen amounts to: progressive disease on ibrutinib. For TCR beta library preparation, around 2 micrograms of genomic DNA were isolated from cryopreserved PBMCs. Longitudinal blood samples from CLL patients receiving ibrutinib monotherapy were subjected to high-throughput TCR beta sequencing. Patients were enrolled in a phase 2 open-label single-center ibrutinib monotherapy trial. The origin of this receptor is a human donor with chronic lymphocytic leukemia. This chain joins TRBV5-1 to TRBJ2-1, and the D gene may be TRBD2, 5 bases matching. Sequencing used PBMCs, obtained at disease progression, from a patient treated with ibrutinib. The sequenced DNA: TGCGCCAGCAGCCCGGACGCCGGGGATGAGCAGTTCTTC. Its product reads: CASSPDAGDEQFF.